This T cell receptor beta chain was found in a study of cytomegalovirus exposure and HLA in healthy donors. 60 Vbeta and 13 Jbeta primers were used in PCR. Some clones are missing from TCRdb's copy, which holds only in-frame ones; the method was immunoSEQ multiplex PCR. The sample has 150,000 to 200,000 clones, approximately 84% seen once. This TCR derives from a man aged 18 to 30 in good health and CMV-seropositive. Material for sequencing was PBMCs.

The CDR3 DNA is TGTGCCAGCAGGGATAGCGGGGGGGCCCACAATGAGCAGTTCTTC. Amino acid sequence: CASRDSGGAHNEQFF. The V gene is TRBV6-5, the J gene TRBJ2-1, with 11 bases aligning to TRBD2. The germline V gene has CDR1 MNHEY and CDR2 SVGAGI. Unmatched junction bases numbered 6, after V lost 6 bases and J lost 5 bases. This CDR3 is 15 amino acids long.